The TCR beta chain under discussion was sequenced for a study of cytomegalovirus exposure and HLA in healthy donors. With respect to this clone: Antigen specificity is unknown.

Per the germline V gene, CDR1 is LNHDA and CDR2 is SQIVND (reference sequence). Trimming removed 6 bases from V and 9 bases from J; junction bases left unmatched: 12. This CDR3 is built from 14 residues. Study-wide findings and caveats: Usually a TCR sequence was rare, but some public TCRs were found in many donors.

The study ran its PCR with 60 Vbeta and 13 Jbeta primers. The protocol was immunoSEQ multiplex PCR, while the TCRdb copy is restricted to in-frame clones and leaves out a portion. The table includes 200,000 to 250,000 clones, approximately 80% detected once. This sequence joins TRBV19 and TRBJ2-5; 8 positions agree with TRBD2. Sequenced material: PBMCs. This clonotype originated in a woman aged 25-40 years in good health and CMV-seronegative. This CDR3 is CASRGLAGGLPQYF. Written as DNA, the CDR3 is TGTGCCAGTAGGGGGTTGGCGGGGGGTTTACCCCAGTACTTC.